These T cell receptor beta chains were read from a single sample in a study of CD8 T cells in Susac syndrome. TCRdb ran MiXCR on the immunoSEQ multiplex PCR reads and lists one entry per CDR3 protein. The table includes 95,000 to 150,000 distinct CDR3 sequences, approximately 95% detected once. Input material: CD8+ T cells from PBMCs. The receptor set was obtained from a human donor with multiple sclerosis. The CDR3 runs from the conserved cysteine through the conserved F or W. D genes are given only for firm matches. Clone sizes are given selectively: once, few, many, or a class where the clone is expanded.

D,size,length,J,V,DNA,CDR3
-,-,15,TRBJ1-1,TRBV14,TGTGCCAGCAGCCAAGACGAGGGGTGGAACACTGAAGCTTTCTTT,CASSQDEGWNTEAFF
-,-,15,TRBJ1-4,TRBV19,TGTGCCAGTATCTCATTGAGGAAGACTAATGAAAAACTGTTTTTT,CASISLRKTNEKLFF
-,-,15,TRBJ2-3,TRBV12-3/TRBV12-4,TGTGCCAGCAGTTACAACGGGGCCCCCACAGATACGCAGTATTTT,CASSYNGAPTDTQYF
TRBD1,-,15,TRBJ1-1,TRBV6-6,TGTGCCAGCATCAGGACAGGGGGCGCGGTTACTGAAGCTTTCTTT,CASIRTGGAVTEAFF
TRBD1,-,14,TRBJ2-5,TRBV7-8,TGTGCCAGCAGCTTACAGGGGGTGAGAGAGACCCAGTACTTC,CASSLQGVRETQYF
-,-,14,TRBJ2-7,TRBV27,TGTGCCAGCAGTTATAAGGGTAGCTCCTACGAGCAGTACTTC,CASSYKGSSYEQYF
-,-,15,TRBJ1-1,TRBV10-3,TGTGCCATCAGTGAGTCCGGGACCGCGAACACTGAAGCTTTCTTT,CAISESGTANTEAFF
-,once,13,TRBJ1-2,TRBV5-1,TGCGCCAGCAGCTTCGGGGGGAGCTATGGCTACACCTTC,CASSFGGSYGYTF
-,-,15,TRBJ2-3,TRBV18,TGTGCCAGCTCACCCGGGTCAGGGGTTAAAGATACGCAGTATTTT,CASSPGSGVKDTQYF
-,-,11,TRBJ2-3,TRBV9,TGTGCCAGCAGCGTAGCAGATACGCAGTATTTT,CASSVADTQYF
TRBD1,-,14,TRBJ2-7,TRBV20-1,TGCAGTGCCGGGGGACAGGGGAACACCTACGAGCAGTACTTC,CSAGGQGNTYEQYF
-,-,13,TRBJ1-1,TRBV30,TGTGCCTGGACGGGTTGGGTGAACACTGAAGCTTTCTTT,CAWTGWVNTEAFF
TRBD1,-,15,TRBJ1-5,TRBV28,TGTGCCAGCAGAATTACAGGGGGTAGCAATCAGCCCCAGCATTTT,CASRITGGSNQPQHF
TRBD1,-,16,TRBJ1-6,TRBV20-1,TGCAGTGCTAGAGAAACCGGGACAGGGGGAAATTCACCCCTCCACTTT,CSARETGTGGNSPLHF
TRBD2,-,14,TRBJ2-3,TRBV6-6,TGTGCCAGCAGCCAGACTAGCGCCACAGATACGCAGTATTTT,CASSQTSATDTQYF
-,-,14,TRBJ1-2,TRBV12-3/TRBV12-4,TGTGCCAGCAGCCCTGGGGGAACGCGAGGAGGCTACACCTTC,CASSPGGTRGGYTF
-,-,13,TRBJ2-2,TRBV10-3,TGTGCCACCGGACGTCCGAACACCGGGGAGCTGTTTTTT,CATGRPNTGELFF
TRBD2,-,17,TRBJ2-3,TRBV7-8,TGTGCCAGCAGCCCTGACTTTAGCGGGGCGGCCACAGATACGCAGTATTTT,CASSPDFSGAATDTQYF
TRBD1,-,18,TRBJ2-6,TRBV12-3/TRBV12-4,TGTGCCAGCAGTACCCGGGACAGGGGAAGCTCTGGGGCCAACGTCCTGACTTTC,CASSTRDRGSSGANVLTF
-,-,16,TRBJ1-4,TRBV7-2,TGTGCCAGCAGCTGGAGAAGGTTGTGGGGAAGGGAAAAACTGTTTTTT,CASSWRRLWGREKLFF